This is a list of T cell receptor beta chains from one sample in a study of response to subunit inactivated influenza vaccine. One entry per CDR3 protein, called by TCRdb with MiXCR from the RT-PCR reads. The sample has about 500,000 distinct CDR3 sequences; more than 15% are singletons. The sequencing here drew on CD4+ T cells sorted from PBMCs, taken about 24 months after vaccination. Source of these receptors: a man between 45 and 75 years old who received an inactivated influenza vaccine. Each CDR3 is given with its conserved first and last residue. A D gene is named only where the DNA matches it firmly. Size is omitted from some rows. Given values are once, few, many or a class for expanded clones.

TRBD1 | few | TRBJ2-3 | TRBV5-1 | TGCGCCAGCAGCTGGTTGGACAGGGACGGCACAGATACGCAGTATTTT | CASSWLDRDGTDTQYF
TRBD2 | many | TRBJ2-5 | TRBV11-2 | TGTGCCAGCAGCTTAGATCGGGCGGGAGCAAAGACCCAGTACTTC | CASSLDRAGAKTQYF
TRBD2 | . | TRBJ2-5 | TRBV9 | TGTGCCAGCAGCGTAGCCGGCGGGAGAGATGAGACCCAGTACTTC | CASSVAGGRDETQYF
TRBD1 | . | TRBJ1-2 | TRBV12-3/TRBV12-4 | TGTGCCAGCAGTAACCGGGACAGAGGACCAGGACGCTATGGCTACACCTTC | CASSNRDRGPGRYGYTF
TRBD1 | many | TRBJ2-2 | TRBV29-1 | TGCAGCGCCCACAGGGGGAACACCGGGGAGCTGTTTTTT | CSAHRGNTGELFF
TRBD2 | . | TRBJ2-3 | TRBV7-9 | TGTGCCAGCAGCTTCAGCCTAGCGGGAAGCACAGATACGCAGTATTTT | CASSFSLAGSTDTQYF
. | few | TRBJ1-4 | TRBV11-1 | TGTGCCAGCAGCACTTTTCCGGGACACCTTTCAACAACTAATGAAAAACTGTTTTTT | CASSTFPGHLSTTNEKLFF
TRBD2 | . | TRBJ2-3 | TRBV4-2 | TGTGCCAGCAGCCGAGCGGGAGGGCACACAGATACGCAGTATTTT | CASSRAGGHTDTQYF
TRBD2 | many | TRBJ2-1 | TRBV24-1 | TGTGCCACCAGTGACATGGGACTAGGAAGGGAGCAGTTCTTC | CATSDMGLGREQFF
. | many | TRBJ2-7 | TRBV10-3 | TGTGCCATCAGTGAATTAGACGAGCAGTACTTC | CAISELDEQYF